The TCR beta chain under discussion was sequenced for a study of CXCR3-negative and CXCR3-positive naive CD8 T cells. TRB cDNA libraries were made by UMI-labeled 5' RACE. TCRdb re-analyzed the 5' RACE reads; it lists each CDR3 protein once, without DNA. The table for this sample gives around 95,000 distinct CDR3 sequences. The CDR3 runs to 14 residues. The germline CDR1 and CDR2 sequences are SEHNR and FQNEAQ (reference sequence). Turning to this clonotype: Its cognate antigen is unknown.

Points from the study as a whole: Naive cells that were CXCR3-positive had more hydrophobic TRB CDR3s (compared with CXCR3-negative naive cells). Both of the naive subsets showed about the same high diversity, but memory CD8+ cells had much less.

CD8+ T cell subsets were each sorted in triplicate, around 270,000 cells apiece. Naive CD8+ T cells were CD45RO-CCR7+CD27+CD95-. The sequence was collected from a human donor in good health. Some clones in this sample may be carry-over from other donors' samples. The chain employs TRBV7-9 and TRBJ2-1; TCRdb gives TRBD1 as the D gene, but with no DNA this cannot be confirmed. Material for sequencing was naive CXCR3+ CD8+ T cells from blood. Subset denoted: CD45RO-CCR7+CD27+CD95- naive CD8+ T cells expressing CXCR3 (TNR3+). This CDR3 is CASTPVGPYNEQFF.